These 25 T cell receptor beta chains share one sample of origin, sequenced in a study of CD8 T cells in Susac syndrome. Random hexamers primed reverse transcription of about 0.5 to 1 ug RNA. MiXCR, run by TCRdb on the immunoSEQ multiplex PCR reads, gives a single entry per CDR3 protein. The table shows some 150,000 distinct CDR3 sequences, with roughly 94% occurring only once. The specimen sequenced was CD4+ T cells from PBMCs. The receptors shown here come from a human donor in good health.

The rearrangement joins TRBV7-2 to TRBJ1-1; no firm D call. Germline loops: CDR1 SGHTA, CDR2 FQGNSA. V lost 5 bases and J 4 bases, leaving 8 bases between the germline ends. The CDR3 loop spans 12 amino acids. The CDR3 DNA reads as TGTGCCAGCAGCAAGGGATCCACTGAAGCTTTCTTT. Amino acids: CASSKGSTEAFF.

The CDR3 protein is CASSLRDPRYGYTF. The DNA of the CDR3 is TGTGCCAGCAGCTTACGGGACCCCCGTTATGGCTACACCTTC. The chain links TRBV7-2 to TRBJ1-2, with D possibly TRBD1 on 5 matching bases. Germline V gives CDR1 SGHTA, CDR2 FQGNSA. The germline V and J ends were trimmed by 2 bases and 5 bases, with 12 bases remaining between them. This CDR3 is built from 14 residues.

The chain is built from TRBV20-1 and TRBJ2-3; 7 nucleotides agree with TRBD1. The CDR3 runs 14 residues. V shed 3 bases, J shed 5 bases, and the junction held 8 bases outside the gene matches. CDR1 and CDR2 (germline): DFQATT, SNEGSKA (reference sequence). The CDR3 region is CSASVGRGQDTQYF. In DNA, the CDR3 is TGCAGTGCTAGTGTGGGAAGGGGGCAAGATACGCAGTATTTT.

J is TRBJ1-1 and V is TRBV20-1; D is ambiguous. The germline V gene encodes CDR1 DFQATT and CDR2 SNEGSKA (reference sequence). The V end lost 1 base, the J end lost 1 base, and 7 bases lay between the germline ends. The CDR3 loop spans 13 amino acids. The CDR3 sequence is CSARGRGNTEAFF. DNA for the CDR3: TGCAGTGCTAGAGGACGGGGGAACACTGAAGCTTTCTTT.

The rearrangement uses TRBV10-3 and TRBJ2-3, with 9 positions matching TRBD2. Germline lookup yields CDR1 ENHRY and CDR2 SYGVKD. V lost 8 bases to trimming and J lost 1 base; unmatched junction nucleotides: 7. This CDR3 region has 15 residues. The CDR3, as DNA: TGTGCCATCGGGGGGATAGCGGGAGGCACAGATACGCAGTATTTT. Translating gives CAIGGIAGGTDTQYF.

The gene calls are TRBV20-1 and TRBJ2-5; D not resolved. Germline values: CDR1 DFQATT, CDR2 SNEGSKA (reference sequence). This CDR3 comprises 14 residues. Trimming shortened V by 1 base and J by 7 bases, and 16 bases separated the two germline ends. The CDR3 DNA follows: TGCAGTGCTAGAGTGGTGAGCGTCGCCGGGACCCAGTACTTC. It encodes CSARVVSVAGTQYF.

V usage is TRBV20-1 and J usage is TRBJ2-3, with 11 bases matching TRBD2. Germline-derived CDR1 and CDR2 are DFQATT and SNEGSKA (reference sequence). This CDR3 has 15 residues. Trimming took 5 bases from V and 0 from J; bases not matched to a gene: 4. The CDR3 DNA sequence: TGCAGTGCTCCAAGACTAGCGGGGAGCACAGATACGCAGTATTTT. It codes for CSAPRLAGSTDTQYF.

V gene TRBV5-6 combines with J gene TRBJ2-2, with 7 nucleotides matching TRBD1. J lost 5 bases, V lost 2 bases, and 6 bases had no gene match. Germline V lookup: CDR1 SGHDT, CDR2 YYEEEE. The CDR3 runs 15 residues. The CDR3, as DNA: TGTGCCAGCAGCTTTAGGGACAGACCGACCGGGGAGCTGTTTTTT. Translating it yields CASSFRDRPTGELFF. Filled out from reference TRBV5-6 and TRBJ2-2, the complete variable domain reads DAGVTQSPTHLIKTRGQQVTLRCSPKSGHDTVSWYQQALGQGPQFIFQYYEEEERQRGNFPDRFSGHQFPNYSSELNVNALLLGDSALYLCASSFRDRPTGELFFGEGSRLTVL.

This sequence joins TRBV19 and TRBJ1-2; the D is unclear. The V end was cut by 1 base, the J end by 6 bases, with 15 bases between. Germline lookup yields CDR1 LNHDA and CDR2 SQIVND (reference sequence). The CDR3 has 15 amino acids. CDR3 loop: CASSIVSTPLNGYTF. The CDR3 DNA follows: TGTGCCAGTAGTATAGTGTCGACGCCTCTCAATGGCTACACCTTC.

CDR3 nucleotides: TGTGCCAGCAGCTTAGCTTCCGGGGGAAACACCGGGGAGCTGTTTTTT. This encodes CASSLASGGNTGELFF. The chain has TRBV7-2 and TRBJ2-2; weak D call: TRBD2 (6 bases). The germline V and J ends were trimmed by 0 bases and 2 bases, with 10 bases remaining between them. Per the germline V gene, CDR1 is SGHTA and CDR2 is FQGNSA. CDR3 length: 16 amino acids.

The V call is TRBV6-1, the J call TRBJ2-2, with TRBD1 matching 8 bases. In germline, CDR1 is MNHNS, CDR2 SASEGT. The CDR3 is 17 amino acids. V trimming: 5 bases; J trimming: 1 base; junction bases outside the gene matches: 9. In nucleotides, the CDR3 is TGTGCCAGCAGTCAATCCTCCGGGACAGGGAACACCGGGGAGCTGTTTTTT. This encodes CASSQSSGTGNTGELFF.

V usage is TRBV5-1 and J usage is TRBJ2-3; TRBD1 is a possible D gene (5 bases). V lost 4 bases to trimming and J lost 0 bases, with 9 bases between them. Germline lookup yields CDR1 SGHRS and CDR2 YFSETQ. This CDR3 is 14 amino acids long. CDR3 nucleotide sequence: TGCGCCAGCAGCCTAGGACATAGCACAGATACGCAGTATTTT. Its protein product is CASSLGHSTDTQYF. Complete variable domain (other parts from reference TRBV5-1 and TRBJ2-3): KAGVTQTPRYLIKTRGQQVTLSCSPISGHRSVSWYQQTPGQGLQFLFEYFSETQRNKGNFPGRFSGRQFSNSRSEMNVSTLELGDSALYLCASSLGHSTDTQYFGPGTRLTVL.

V gene TRBV19 combines with J gene TRBJ1-5; D remains unclear. Germline lookup yields CDR1 LNHDA and CDR2 SQIVND (reference sequence). The V end lost 1 base, the J end lost 3 bases, and 7 bases lay between the germline ends. The CDR3 covers 14 residues. The DNA for the CDR3 is TGTGCCAGTAGTATAGCCAGCAACAATCAGCCCCAGCATTTT. This sequence encodes CASSIASNNQPQHF.

This chain uses TRBV6-5 with TRBJ2-2; unclear D gene. The CDR3 is made up of 14 amino acids. Trimming removed 5 bases at V and 4 bases at J, with 11 bases between. Germline lookup yields CDR1 MNHEY and CDR2 SVGAGI. The CDR3 DNA reads TGTGCCAGCAGTCGTGAGCGAAGCACCGGGGAGCTGTTTTTT. Translated: CASSRERSTGELFF.

The V call is TRBV20-1, the J call TRBJ2-3, with D unclear. Trimming cost V 6 bases and J 2 bases, with 6 bases left between them. CDR1 and CDR2 from the germline V gene are DFQATT and SNEGSKA (reference sequence). This CDR3 is 11 amino acids long. CDR3 protein: CSAAYTDTQYF. For the CDR3, the DNA is TGCAGTGCGGCTTACACAGATACGCAGTATTTT.

The chain has TRBV3-1 and TRBJ1-2; 7 nucleotides agree with TRBD1. With 1 base clipped from V and 3 bases from J, the junction kept 8 bases outside the gene matches. The germline gives CDR1 LGHDT, CDR2 YNNKEL (reference sequence). The CDR3 has 16 residues. As DNA, the CDR3 is TGTGCCAGCAGCCAAGGGGGACAGACCCGCTACTATGGCTACACCTTC. Translation: CASSQGGQTRYYGYTF.

V and J are TRBV24-1 and TRBJ2-5; D remains ambiguous. The ends were cut back, 3 bases at V and 5 bases at J, with 3 bases in the middle. CDR1 is KGHDR, CDR2 SFDVKD, per germline. The CDR3 loop spans 11 amino acids. The DNA of the CDR3 is TGTGCCACCAGTGATAGGGAGACCCAGTACTTC. Translating gives CATSDRETQYF.

The rearrangement uses TRBV2 and TRBJ2-3; no clear D. This CDR3 contains 14 residues. Trimming took 1 base from V and 0 from J, leaving 5 bases between them. Germline V gene sequence: CDR1 SNHLY, CDR2 FYNNEI. The DNA for the CDR3 is TGTGCCAGCAGTGAAGTTCAGAGCACAGATACGCAGTATTTT. Translating gives CASSEVQSTDTQYF.

This chain connects TRBV29-1 to TRBJ1-1; TRBD1 is a possible D gene (5 bases). Germline CDR1 SQVTM, CDR2 ANQGSEA. Trimming took off 5 bases at V and 1 base at J, with 11 bases between the two ends. CDR3 length: 13 amino acids. Written as DNA, the CDR3 is TGCAGCGTTCGGACACCCGCGAACACTGAAGCTTTCTTT. This sequence encodes CSVRTPANTEAFF.

This clonotype was seen a single time. V gene TRBV6-5 combines with J gene TRBJ1-2; maybe TRBD1 (5 bases). The CDR3 loop spans 15 amino acids. Looked up from germline, CDR1 is MNHEY and CDR2 is SVGAGI. Trimming removed 4 bases at V and 4 bases at J, with 16 bases between. DNA for the CDR3: TGTGCCAGCAGTTCCTGGGGCCCAAATCCCTATGGCTACACCTTC. Translating gives CASSSWGPNPYGYTF.

This chain connects TRBV10-3 to TRBJ2-7, with D tentatively TRBD1 (6 bases). Germline V gives CDR1 ENHRY, CDR2 SYGVKD. CDR3 length: 16 amino acids. The V and J ends lost 3 bases and 0 bases respectively, with 15 bases between them. The CDR3 DNA reads TGTGCCATCAGTGAAGTTAGGGGACAAAACTCCTACGAGCAGTACTTC. Residues: CAISEVRGQNSYEQYF.

The CDR3 DNA reads TGTGCCAGCTCACCACGGGGTGGGACGGCTTCCTACGAGCAGTACTTC. Its translation: CASSPRGGTASYEQYF. This sequence joins TRBV18 and TRBJ2-7; D tentatively reads TRBD1 or TRBD2 (5 bases each). Germline V CDR1 and CDR2: KGHSH, LQKENI. The CDR3 consists of 16 residues. The V gene lost 1 base and the J gene lost 1 base, with 14 bases spanning the gap. Based on the CDR3 plus reference TRBV18 and TRBJ2-7, the full variable domain is NAGVMQNPRHLVRRRGQEARLRCSPMKGHSHVYWYRQLPEEGLKFMVYLQKENIIDESGMPKERFSAEFPKEGPSILRIQQVVRGDSAAYFCASSPRGGTASYEQYFGPGTRLTVT.

In DNA form, the CDR3 reads TGTGCCAGCAGCGGACACCTGGCTAGCACAGATACGCAGTATTTT. Amino acids: CASSGHLASTDTQYF. J is TRBJ2-3 and V is TRBV9; D remains unclear. Germline V gives CDR1 SGDLS, CDR2 YYNGEE. The CDR3 runs to 15 residues. V lost 3 bases and J 0 bases, leaving 11 bases between the germline ends. Full variable domain (remainder filled in from reference TRBV9 and TRBJ2-3): DSGVTQTPKHLITATGQRVTLRCSPRSGDLSVYWYQQSLDQGLQFLIQYYNGEERAKGNILERFSAQQFPDLHSELNLSSLELGDSALYFCASSGHLASTDTQYFGPGTRLTVL.

CDR3 bases: TGTGCCAGCAGCCTTGGGATCTCATCCTACGAGCAGTACTTC. It specifies CASSLGISSYEQYF. The chain employs TRBV12-3 or TRBV12-4 and TRBJ2-7; D is unresolved. The V gene lost 6 bases and the J gene lost 1 base, with 13 bases spanning the gap. This CDR3 region has 14 residues.

The rearrangement uses TRBV27 and TRBJ2-2; 9 bases match TRBD2. Trimming cost V 4 bases and J 5 bases; bases outside gene matches: 8. Looked up from germline, CDR1 is MNHEY and CDR2 is SMNVEV (reference sequence). There are 16 residues in the CDR3. This CDR3 is CASSWTLRGGTGELFF. The CDR3 DNA sequence: TGTGCCAGCAGTTGGACCCTGCGGGGGGGAACCGGGGAGCTGTTTTTT.